Below are 28 T cell receptor beta chains sequenced from a single sample in a study of OX40 agonist ivuxolimab in advanced cancers. Clones were sequenced by immunoSEQ multiplex PCR, and TCRdb holds only the in-frame ones, with some missing. The table includes about 61,000 clones, less than 90% detected once. This sample comprised CD4+ or CD8+ T cells sorted from blood, obtained in a trial of the OX40 agonist ivuxolimab. Every receptor here comes from an adult with an advanced solid tumor such as melanoma, head and neck, liver or kidney cancer.

V and J are TRBV19 and TRBJ2-2; D is ambiguous. The length of the CDR3 is 11 residues. V was cut by 6 bases and J by 7 bases, with 6 bases left in between. The germline gives CDR1 LNHDA, CDR2 SQIVND (reference sequence). The CDR3 DNA reads TGTGCCAGTAGAGTCGGCGGGGAGCTGTTTTTT. This codes for CASRVGGELFF.

This rearrangement joins TRBV6-5 to TRBJ1-1, with TRBD1 matching over 8 bases. Trimming cost V 6 bases and J 4 bases; bases outside gene matches: 7. Germline assignment: CDR1 MNHEY and CDR2 SVGAGI. There are 14 residues in the CDR3. CDR3 nucleotide sequence: TGTGCCAGCAGCTCCGGACAGGGTTCCACTGAAGCTTTCTTT. It specifies CASSSGQGSTEAFF.

This sequence joins TRBV30 and TRBJ2-2; 9 nucleotides agree with TRBD1. CDR1 is GTSNPN, CDR2 SVGIG, per germline (reference sequence). Trimming took 4 bases from V and 5 from J; bases not matched to a gene: 8. The CDR3 runs to 15 residues. The CDR3 nucleotides are TGTGCCTGGACAACAGGGGGCGCGGGGACCGGGGAGCTGTTTTTT. Translation gives CAWTTGGAGTGELFF.

The chain has TRBV7-2 and TRBJ2-1; perhaps TRBD1 as D (6 bases). The CDR3 covers 13 residues. Germline assignment: CDR1 SGHTA and CDR2 FQGNSA. The V gene lost 5 bases and the J gene lost 10 bases, with 15 bases spanning the gap. The CDR3 bases are TGTGCCAGCAGCGTTGGTGGGGGCCCCGAGCAGTTCTTC. It codes for CASSVGGGPEQFF.

The chain carries TRBV9 and TRBJ2-3; D is ambiguous. Germline loops: CDR1 SGDLS, CDR2 YYNGEE. V lost 0 bases, J lost 1 base, and 6 bases lay in between. The CDR3 consists of 14 residues. This CDR3 reads CASSVAQGTDTQYF. The CDR3 bases are TGTGCCAGCAGCGTAGCGCAGGGCACAGATACGCAGTATTTT. The variable domain in full, with the rest retrieved from reference TRBV9 and TRBJ2-3, is DSGVTQTPKHLITATGQRVTLRCSPRSGDLSVYWYQQSLDQGLQFLIQYYNGEERAKGNILERFSAQQFPDLHSELNLSSLELGDSALYFCASSVAQGTDTQYFGPGTRLTVL.

This chain uses TRBV5-1 with TRBJ2-7; D might be TRBD1 or TRBD2, each matching 5 bases. Germline V CDR1 and CDR2: SGHRS, YFSETQ. V gave up 0 bases and J gave up 6 bases, with 16 bases separating them. CDR3 size: 15 residues. CDR3 sequence reads: CASSLEWGKRGEQYF. DNA of the CDR3: TGCGCCAGCAGCTTGGAATGGGGGAAGAGGGGCGAGCAGTACTTC.

The CDR3 nucleotides are TGCGCCAGCAGCTTGTGGAGCGGGGGGGCCTTCCTAGAGACCCAGTACTTC. This sequence encodes CASSLWSGGAFLETQYF. The chain combines TRBV5-1 with TRBJ2-5; TRBD2 aligns across 10 bases. Looked up from germline, CDR1 is SGHRS and CDR2 is YFSETQ. V gave up 1 base and J gave up 4 bases; unmatched junction bases: 10. The CDR3 loop spans 17 amino acids.

In this sample, this clone turned up once. This chain joins TRBV18 and TRBJ2-2; D gene ambiguous. V was trimmed by 1 base and J by 5 bases, leaving 5 bases between them. Germline values: CDR1 KGHSH, CDR2 LQKENI. This CDR3 has 13 residues. The CDR3 here is CASSPQATGELFF. In nucleotides, the CDR3 is TGTGCCAGCTCACCACAGGCAACCGGGGAGCTGTTTTTT.

The sample holds one count of this clone. The chain is built from TRBV20-1 and TRBJ2-7; no reliable D call. The ends were cut back, 3 bases at V and 6 bases at J, with 9 bases in the middle. The CDR3 spans 11 residues. Germline V CDR1 and CDR2: DFQATT, SNEGSKA (reference sequence). The CDR3 region has the DNA TGCAGTGCTAGGGCGGTGAGCGAGCAGTACTTC. Residues: CSARAVSEQYF.

The chain is built from TRBV5-4 and TRBJ2-5; a possible D gene is TRBD2 (5 bases). This CDR3 is built from 16 residues. CDR1 and CDR2 (germline): SGHNT, YYREEE (reference sequence). Trimming pared 3 bases from V and 1 base from J, leaving 16 bases between. The CDR3 sequence is CASSSRLAGLQETQYF. The CDR3 DNA reads as TGTGCCAGCAGCTCCCGACTGGCGGGTCTCCAAGAGACCCAGTACTTC.

V and J are TRBV2 and TRBJ2-5, with D possibly matching TRBD1 (6 bases). Germline-derived CDR1 and CDR2 are SNHLY and FYNNEI. The CDR3 totals 15 residues. V gave up 1 base and J gave up 2 bases, with 11 bases separating them. As DNA, the CDR3 is TGTGCCAGCAGTGAAGGGGGGCCCCCACAAGAGACCCAGTACTTC. Translation: CASSEGGPPQETQYF.

The chain has TRBV5-3 and TRBJ1-1, with D perhaps matching TRBD1 (6 bases). TRBV5-3 is filed as an ORF, its function uncertain. V lost 0 bases and J lost 6, with 18 bases in between. This CDR3 has 16 residues. The CDR3 is CARSLVEGDDRSEAFF. The CDR3 nucleotides are TGTGCCAGAAGCTTGGTGGAGGGGGATGACAGGTCTGAAGCTTTCTTT.

The rearrangement uses TRBV6-6 and TRBJ2-1; TRBD2 aligns across 15 bases. The CDR3 spans 14 residues. V shed 4 bases, J shed 10 bases, and the junction held 2 bases outside the gene matches. Germline V lookup: CDR1 MNHNY, CDR2 SVGAGI (reference sequence). The CDR3 coding sequence is TGTGCCAGCAGTTCCGGGACTAGCGGGGGGGAGCAGTTCTTC. Translation gives CASSSGTSGGEQFF.

This clone was observed a single time. This rearrangement joins TRBV7-2 to TRBJ2-6, with TRBD1 matching over 7 bases. This CDR3 spans 15 amino acids. V lost 5 bases and J lost 1; bases outside the gene matches: 2. Germline CDR1 SGHTA, CDR2 FQGNSA. The CDR3 sequence: CASSIQGSGANVLTF. The CDR3 nucleotides are TGTGCCAGCAGCATACAGGGGTCTGGGGCCAACGTCCTGACTTTC.

The chain joins TRBV29-1 to TRBJ2-7, with TRBD2 matching over 8 bases. The CDR3 contains 14 residues. CDR1 is SQVTM, CDR2 ANQGSEA, per germline. The J segment lost 6 bases and the V segment lost 7 bases, leaving 14 bases of the junction unmatched. CDR3 sequence reads: CSDWTSSFICEQYF. The CDR3 coding sequence is TGCAGCGATTGGACTAGCAGCTTTATTTGCGAGCAGTACTTC.

V usage is TRBV6-4 and J usage is TRBJ2-2; 7 bases map to TRBD1. CDR3 size: 14 residues. Germline values: CDR1 MRHNA, CDR2 SNTAGT. V shed 8 bases and J 5 bases; nucleotides not matched to a gene: 8. CDR3 DNA sequence: TGTGCCAGCTCGAAGGGGGCTGAGACCGGGGAGCTGTTTTTT. It translates to CASSKGAETGELFF.

The chain carries TRBV2 and TRBJ1-2; unclear D gene. The CDR3 covers 17 residues. In germline, CDR1 is SNHLY, CDR2 FYNNEI. V was pared by 2 bases and J by 4 bases, with 20 bases between. CDR3 in amino acids: CASSEKPGMVTFYGYTF. In nucleotides, the CDR3 is TGTGCCAGCAGTGAAAAGCCGGGAATGGTGACTTTCTATGGCTACACCTTC. Using reference TRBV2 and TRBJ1-2 for the parts outside the CDR3, the full variable domain is EPEVTQTPSHQVTQMGQEVILRCVPISNHLYFYWYRQILGQKVEFLVSFYNNEISEKSEIFDDQFSVERPDGSNFTLKIRSTKLEDSAMYFCASSEKPGMVTFYGYTFGSGTRLTVV.

This clone was picked up a small number of times. The chain carries TRBV9 and TRBJ1-1; D is possibly TRBD1 (5 bases). The CDR3 has 14 amino acids. The ends were cut back, 1 base at V and 5 bases at J, with 12 bases in the middle. CDR1 and CDR2 from the germline V gene are SGDLS and YYNGEE. The CDR3 DNA reads as TGTGCCAGCAGCGTACTCACGGGGCCGACTGAAGCTTTCTTT. This sequence encodes CASSVLTGPTEAFF. The full variable domain, completed using reference TRBV9 and TRBJ1-1, is DSGVTQTPKHLITATGQRVTLRCSPRSGDLSVYWYQQSLDQGLQFLIQYYNGEERAKGNILERFSAQQFPDLHSELNLSSLELGDSALYFCASSVLTGPTEAFFGQGTRLTVV.

The V gene is TRBV5-4, the J gene TRBJ2-3; D is perhaps TRBD1 (5 bases). The CDR3 length is 14 residues. The V and J ends lost 1 base and 5 bases respectively, with 11 bases between them. Germline V gene sequence: CDR1 SGHNT, CDR2 YYREEE (reference sequence). As DNA, the CDR3 is TGTGCCAGCAGCTTGAACAGGCGAGAAGATACGCAGTATTTT. Translating gives CASSLNRREDTQYF.

This clone was found a few times. The chain is built from TRBV6-1 and TRBJ2-7; TRBD2 matches 10 bases. The J segment lost 6 bases and the V segment lost 6 bases, leaving 5 bases of the junction unmatched. The length of the CDR3 is 13 residues. CDR1 and CDR2 from the germline V gene are MNHNS and SASEGT. The CDR3 DNA follows: TGTGCCAGCAGCTTAGCGGGAGGTCGCGAGCAGTACTTC. This codes for CASSLAGGREQYF.

The gene calls are TRBV5-1 and TRBJ1-1; 7 nucleotides line up with TRBD1. This CDR3 is built from 15 residues. The V and J ends lost 0 bases and 4 bases, in that order; junction bases with no gene match: 6. Germline CDR1 SGHRS, CDR2 YFSETQ. The CDR3 DNA is TGCGCCAGCAGCTTGGGCGCGACAGGGTTCACTGAAGCTTTCTTT. Translating gives CASSLGATGFTEAFF.

The chain uses TRBV28 and TRBJ2-7; 12 bases match TRBD2. The ends lost 5 bases at V and 2 bases at J; junction bases unmatched: 7. The germline V gene has CDR1 MDHEN and CDR2 SYDVKM. The CDR3 runs to 16 residues. CDR3 DNA: TGTGCCAGCAGTCCACTAGCGGGAGGTGACACCTACGAGCAGTACTTC. Translating gives CASSPLAGGDTYEQYF.

This clone was seen a single time. V and J are TRBV11-2 and TRBJ2-7, with D perhaps assigned TRBD1 or TRBD2 (5 bases each). Germline loops: CDR1 SGHAT, CDR2 FQNNGV. V lost 5 bases, J lost 3 bases, and 26 bases lay in between. The CDR3 extends over 18 amino acids. CDR3 amino acids: CASSKGLAGRSGLYEQYF. DNA of the CDR3: TGTGCCAGCAGCAAGGGGTTGGCGGGTCGATCGGGGCTCTACGAGCAGTACTTC.

CDR3 sequence: CASRSGTGSTDTQYF. CDR3 bases: TGTGCCAGCCGATCAGGGACAGGGAGCACAGATACGCAGTATTTT. V is TRBV18 and J is TRBJ2-3, with TRBD1 matching 9 bases. The CDR3 loop spans 15 amino acids. Per the germline V gene, CDR1 is KGHSH and CDR2 is LQKENI. The V gene end was trimmed by 8 bases and the J gene end by 0 bases; junction bases not matched to a gene: 6.

The CDR3 DNA is TGTGCCAGCAGTTTCAGGGGCCACTACGAGCAGTACTTC. Its translation: CASSFRGHYEQYF. The chain links TRBV27 to TRBJ2-7; a weak D match, TRBD1 (6 bases). CDR3 length equals 13 residues. V dropped 3 bases and J dropped 3 bases, with 9 bases sitting between them. Germline V gene sequence: CDR1 MNHEY, CDR2 SMNVEV (reference sequence).

The chain joins TRBV28 to TRBJ2-5; TRBD2 agrees at 14 bases. Germline lookup yields CDR1 MDHEN and CDR2 SYDVKM. V was clipped by 3 bases and J by 4 bases; unmatched bases: 10. The CDR3 covers 18 residues. CDR3 region: CASSLGRTSGRFGETQYF. The CDR3 DNA sequence: TGTGCCAGCAGTTTGGGCAGGACTAGCGGGAGGTTCGGAGAGACCCAGTACTTC. The full variable domain, completed using reference TRBV28 and TRBJ2-5, is DVKVTQSSRYLVKRTGEKVFLECVQDMDHENMFWYRQDPGLGLRLIYFSYDVKMKEKGDIPEGYSVSREKKERFSLILESASTNQTSMYLCASSLGRTSGRFGETQYFGPGTRLLVL.

The V gene is TRBV2, the J gene TRBJ2-7, with unresolved D. Germline V gene lookup returns CDR1 SNHLY and CDR2 FYNNEI. The CDR3 spans 13 residues. V lost 1 base, J lost 2 bases, and 6 bases lay in between. CDR3 in DNA: TGTGCCAGCAGTGAAGTCGCCGCCTACGAGCAGTACTTC. It yields the protein CASSEVAAYEQYF.

This chain joins TRBV12-2 and TRBJ1-6. TRBV12-2 constitutes a pseudogene. There are 15 residues in the CDR3. CDR3 loop: CASRSGPAPNSPLHF. CDR3 in DNA: TGTGCAAGTCGCTCCGGCCCCGCGCCCAATTCACCCCTCCACTTT.